Each of the 21 T cell receptor beta chains below was sequenced from the same sample in a study of T cell responses to AZD1222 COVID-19 vaccine. The method was immunoSEQ multiplex PCR; TCRdb's version includes in-frame clones alone and lacks a portion of them. The repertoire has around 130,000 clones, 85% to 90% of them found once; the top ten carry about 3%. Sequencing used peripheral blood, obtained 28 days after the second AZD1222 dose. The source is an adult who received the AZD1222 COVID-19 vaccine.

The rearrangement uses TRBV19 and TRBJ2-5, with TRBD1 identical over 9 bases. Germline assignment: CDR1 LNHDA and CDR2 SQIVND (reference sequence). There are 14 residues in the CDR3. Trimming cost V 5 bases and J 4 bases; bases outside gene matches: 5. The DNA of the CDR3 is TGTGCCAGTAGTGGACAGGGGTCGAGAGAGACCCAGTACTTC. This gives the protein CASSGQGSRETQYF.

This clone was detected only once. The chain joins TRBV9 to TRBJ2-1; D call uncertain. The CDR3 totals 15 residues. The ends were cut back, 3 bases at V and 0 bases at J, with 10 bases in the middle. Germline CDR1 SGDLS, CDR2 YYNGEE. CDR3 protein: CASSALRTSYNEQFF. CDR3 DNA sequence: TGTGCCAGCAGCGCCCTTAGAACCTCCTACAATGAGCAGTTCTTC.

CDR3 sequence: CALLTPRGSYNEQFF. The CDR3, as DNA: TGTGCCTTACTCACTCCCAGGGGCTCCTACAATGAGCAGTTCTTC. The V gene is TRBV30, the J gene TRBJ2-1; weak D call: TRBD1 (6 bases). This CDR3 has 15 residues. Germline V gene lookup returns CDR1 GTSNPN and CDR2 SVGIG (reference sequence). The V and J ends lost 7 bases and 0 bases respectively, with 16 bases between them.

V usage is TRBV12-1 and J usage is TRBJ1-1; the tabulated D call, TRBD1, remains unverified against the DNA. TRBV12-1 is recorded as a pseudogene. The CDR3 length is 15 residues. CDR3 residues: CASSGRDRGNTEAFF. The CDR3 nucleotides read TGTGCCAGCAGCGGACGGGACAGGGGTAACACTGAAGCTTTCTTT.

This sequence joins TRBV3-1 (or the pseudogene TRBV3-2) and TRBJ2-3; D is unclear. V dropped 5 bases and J dropped 8 bases, with 8 bases sitting between them. Germline V gene lookup returns CDR1 LGHDT and CDR2 YNNKEL (reference sequence). The CDR3 totals 11 residues. DNA of the CDR3: TGTGCCAGCAGCTGGTCCGGTACGCAGTATTTT. Protein product: CASSWSGTQYF.

The V call is TRBV25-1, the J call TRBJ2-1, with D possibly TRBD1 on 6 matching bases. V was pared by 4 bases and J by 0 bases, with 13 bases between. This CDR3 contains 16 residues. Per germline, CDR1 MGHDK and CDR2 SYGVNS. Written as DNA, the CDR3 is TGTGCCAGCAGTGTGAACAGGGAAAACTCCTACAATGAGCAGTTCTTC. This codes for CASSVNRENSYNEQFF.

The V call is TRBV6-4, the J call TRBJ2-1; 8 bases are shared with TRBD2. V was pared by 4 bases and J by 6 bases, with 5 bases of the junction left unmatched. Germline V gene data show CDR1 as MRHNA and CDR2 as SNTAGT. CDR3 length equals 14 residues. The CDR3 here is CASSGASGGNEQFF. In DNA form, the CDR3 reads TGTGCCAGCAGTGGAGCGAGCGGGGGCAATGAGCAGTTCTTC.

The V call is TRBV2, the J call TRBJ1-5; the D gene is possibly TRBD1 (5 bases). Trimming cost V 1 base and J 2 bases, with 15 bases left between them. This CDR3 spans 17 amino acids. Germline assignment: CDR1 SNHLY and CDR2 FYNNEI. CDR3 protein: CASSEDPGGTGNQPQHF. DNA for the CDR3: TGTGCCAGCAGTGAAGATCCGGGGGGAACAGGCAATCAGCCCCAGCATTTT.

The chain employs TRBV3-1 (or the pseudogene TRBV3-2) and TRBJ2-7; 13 bases agree with TRBD2. CDR3 length equals 16 residues. Germline CDR1 LGHDT, CDR2 YNNKEL (reference sequence). The J segment lost 4 bases and the V segment lost 4 bases, leaving 7 bases of the junction unmatched. The CDR3 coding sequence is TGTGCCAGCAGCCCGACTCGGACTAGCGGGGGTTACGAGCAGTACTTC. This translates into CASSPTRTSGGYEQYF.

The rearrangement joins TRBV3-1 (or the pseudogene TRBV3-2) to TRBJ2-3; D possibly corresponds to TRBD2 (6 bases). With 4 bases removed from V and 2 bases from J, the gap between germline ends came to 16 bases. Germline V lookup: CDR1 LGHDT, CDR2 YNNKEL (reference sequence). The CDR3 contains 16 residues. CDR3 sequence reads: CASSLSPQRVTDTQYF. CDR3 bases: TGTGCCAGCAGCCTCAGCCCCCAGCGGGTCACAGATACGCAGTATTTT.

The V call is TRBV6-1, the J call TRBJ1-5; 7 bases line up with TRBD1. The CDR3 is 15 amino acids. Trimming cost V 1 base and J 1 base; bases outside gene matches: 1. CDR1 and CDR2 (germline): MNHNS, SASEGT. This chain's CDR3 is CASSEGDSSNQPQHF. DNA of the CDR3: TGTGCCAGCAGTGAAGGGGACAGCAGCAATCAGCCCCAGCATTTT.

V is TRBV30 and J is TRBJ1-5; TRBD1 might be the D (5 bases). V was cut by 3 bases and J by 4 bases, with 10 bases left in between. Germline lookup yields CDR1 GTSNPN and CDR2 SVGIG (reference sequence). This CDR3 is 13 amino acids long. The CDR3 DNA is TGTGCCTGGAGCGGGACCTCTAATCAGCCCCAGCATTTT. It yields the protein CAWSGTSNQPQHF.

The DNA of the CDR3 is TGTGCCAGCAGTATGCGACAGGTATCCGGCTACACCTTC. Its protein product is CASSMRQVSGYTF. This sequence joins TRBV2 and TRBJ1-2; TRBD1 is a possible D gene (6 bases). Germline assignment: CDR1 SNHLY and CDR2 FYNNEI. The CDR3 consists of 13 residues. Trimming pared 5 bases from V and 8 bases from J, leaving 15 bases between.

V and J are TRBV7-2 and TRBJ2-1; D is perhaps TRBD1 (5 bases). The CDR3 is made up of 13 amino acids. In germline, CDR1 is SGHTA, CDR2 FQGNSA. V was trimmed by 0 bases and J by 5 bases, leaving 5 bases between them. For the CDR3, the DNA is TGTGCCAGCAGCTTAGCAGGGGACAATGAGCAGTTCTTC. Its translation: CASSLAGDNEQFF.

The chain carries TRBV12-3 or TRBV12-4 and TRBJ1-1; D unclear. The CDR3 spans 13 residues. Trimming stripped 5 bases from V and 1 base from J, with 8 bases between. This CDR3 is CASSRTGNTEAFF. For the CDR3, the DNA is TGTGCCAGCAGTCGGACGGGGAACACTGAAGCTTTCTTT.

The chain is built from TRBV9 and TRBJ1-3, with unresolved D. Germline V gene sequence: CDR1 SGDLS, CDR2 YYNGEE. Trimming cost V 4 bases and J 0 bases, with 5 bases left between them. The CDR3 loop spans 13 amino acids. The CDR3 DNA is TGTGCCAGCAGCTCGTACTCTGGAAACACCATATATTTT. Protein product: CASSSYSGNTIYF.

CDR3 sequence: CASSFGVSGELFF. The CDR3, as DNA: TGTGCCAGCAGTTTTGGAGTCTCCGGGGAGCTGTTTTTT. The V call is TRBV12-3 or TRBV12-4, the J call TRBJ2-2; D gene unclear. Trimming took 3 bases from V and 6 from J, leaving 8 bases between them. CDR3 length equals 13 residues.

The chain joins TRBV19 to TRBJ2-3; a possible D gene is TRBD1 (6 bases). Trimming left V 2 bases short and J 6 bases short, with 15 bases between. CDR3 length equals 15 residues. CDR1 and CDR2 (germline): LNHDA, SQIVND (reference sequence). The chain's CDR3 is CASSILHREKDTQYF. The DNA for the CDR3 is TGTGCCAGTAGTATACTCCACAGGGAGAAGGATACGCAGTATTTT.

The chain links TRBV6-6 to TRBJ1-4; D gene uncertain. Germline loops: CDR1 MNHNY, CDR2 SVGAGI (reference sequence). This CDR3 comprises 15 residues. Trimming took 6 bases from V and 2 from J, leaving 13 bases between them. The CDR3 DNA follows: TGTGCCAGCAGCCAAACAGCTCTCACTAATGAAAAACTGTTTTTT. This translates into CASSQTALTNEKLFF.

V and J are TRBV7-2 and TRBJ1-2; D may be TRBD1 (5 bases). The CDR3 is made up of 13 amino acids. Germline CDR1 SGHTA, CDR2 FQGNSA. With 5 bases removed from V and 5 bases from J, the gap between germline ends came to 12 bases. The CDR3, as DNA: TGTGCCAGCAGCCTGACAGCTCAATATGGCTACACCTTC. Protein product: CASSLTAQYGYTF.

The gene calls are TRBV7-8 and TRBJ2-4; D may be TRBD2 (6 bases). The CDR3 totals 16 residues. With 5 bases removed from V and 1 base from J, the gap between germline ends came to 15 bases. Germline V CDR1 and CDR2: SGHVS, FQNEAQ. In DNA, the CDR3 is TGTGCCAGCAGCCCCCCCGGTGGGGGGGCCAAAAACATTCAGTACTTC. Translation gives CASSPPGGGAKNIQYF.